The 29 T cell receptor beta chains given below trace back to one sample, sequenced in a study of shared clonotypes between healthy human individuals (TCRdb year 2020). Receptor libraries were prepared by the immunoSEQ multiplex PCR assay. TCRdb holds this immuneACCESS table with in-frame rearrangements only. Some clones are missing; in checked studies, unresolved V genes explain under half, and the rest has no known cause. The sample table contains more than 2 million clones; only one count was recorded for roughly 95% of them. Around 0.13% of the sample is held by the ten biggest clonotypes. Sequencing was carried out using naive CD4+ T cells sorted from blood. In the paper's terms, the cell subset or site label means: CD45RA+ positively selected. The receptors come from a man younger than 30 in good health.

The chain couples TRBV10-3 to TRBJ2-7; TRBD2 agrees at 10 bases. The CDR3 runs to 17 residues. With V trimmed by 3 bases and J by 3 bases, 11 bases remained unmatched. From germline, CDR1 is ENHRY and CDR2 SYGVKD. The CDR3 DNA reads TGTGCCATCAGTGACGGTAGCGGGAGGAGAATTAACTACGAGCAGTACTTC. As protein: CAISDGSGRRINYEQYF.

The chain uses TRBV10-3 and TRBJ2-7, with D hard to call. Germline assignment: CDR1 ENHRY and CDR2 SYGVKD. The CDR3 contains 14 residues. Trimming took off 0 bases at V and 2 bases at J, with 8 bases between the two ends. Here the CDR3 reads CAISESTHPYEQYF. In DNA form, the CDR3 reads TGTGCCATCAGTGAGTCTACCCACCCCTACGAGCAGTACTTC.

The chain joins TRBV6-1 to TRBJ2-7, with D perhaps matching TRBD1 (6 bases). Deletions cut 7 bases from V and 0 bases from J, with 10 bases between. The CDR3 has 13 residues. The germline CDR1 and CDR2 sequences are MNHNS and SASEGT. In DNA form, the CDR3 reads TGTGCCAGCATTACGGACAGCTCCTACGAGCAGTACTTC. It encodes CASITDSSYEQYF.

The rearrangement joins TRBV28 to TRBJ2-7, with 7 nucleotides matching TRBD2. The CDR3 extends over 14 amino acids. Trimming removed 3 bases from V and 3 bases from J; junction bases left unmatched: 5. Germline V lookup: CDR1 MDHEN, CDR2 SYDVKM. CDR3 protein: CASSFVRGVYEQYF. CDR3 nucleotide sequence: TGTGCCAGCAGTTTTGTACGGGGGGTCTACGAGCAGTACTTC.

A word on this clone: This sample also contains other DNA sequences that code for the same CDR3. The chain couples TRBV29-1 to TRBJ2-2; unclear D gene. The CDR3 totals 14 residues. Germline V CDR1 and CDR2: SQVTM, ANQGSEA. Trimming took 5 bases from V and 2 from J, leaving 12 bases between them. As DNA, the CDR3 is TGCAGCGTTCGCGGTGGGCCCAACACCGGGGAGCTGTTTTTT. It is translated as CSVRGGPNTGELFF.

The rearrangement joins TRBV5-4 to TRBJ1-6; 10 nucleotides line up with TRBD1. The ends lost 1 base at V and 7 bases at J; junction bases unmatched: 8. The length of the CDR3 is 17 residues. CDR1 SGHNT and CDR2 YYREEE come from the germline V gene (reference sequence). The DNA for the CDR3 is TGTGCCAGCAGCTTGCCCCGGGACAGGGGACGAAATTCACCCCTCCACTTT. Protein sequence: CASSLPRDRGRNSPLHF.

This chain joins TRBV5-1 and TRBJ2-1, with 7 bases that match TRBD2. Trimming at V came to 3 bases and at J to 1 base, leaving 7 bases not matched to a gene. Germline CDR1 and CDR2: SGHRS and YFSETQ. CDR3 size: 16 residues. The CDR3 loop reads CASSYSGRGSYNEQFF. DNA for the CDR3: TGCGCCAGCAGCTATAGTGGGCGGGGGTCCTACAATGAGCAGTTCTTC. The full variable domain, its missing parts supplied by reference TRBV5-1 and TRBJ2-1, is KAGVTQTPRYLIKTRGQQVTLSCSPISGHRSVSWYQQTPGQGLQFLFEYFSETQRNKGNFPGRFSGRQFSNSRSEMNVSTLELGDSALYLCASSYSGRGSYNEQFFGPGTRLTVL.

Only one count was recorded for this clone. The same CDR3 arises from other DNA sequences in this sample as well. The chain links TRBV7-9 to TRBJ1-3; the D is unclear. CDR1 is SEHNR, CDR2 FQNEAQ, per germline (reference sequence). The ends were cut back, 4 bases at V and 0 bases at J, with 7 bases in the middle. There are 14 residues in the CDR3. The CDR3 bases are TGTGCCAGCAGCTCAACAGACTCTGGAAACACCATATATTTT. Amino acids: CASSSTDSGNTIYF.

The chain has TRBV9 and TRBJ2-7; TRBD2 aligns across 11 bases. This CDR3 has 15 amino acids. The ends lost 4 bases at V and 3 bases at J; junction bases unmatched: 6. The germline V gene has CDR1 SGDLS and CDR2 YYNGEE. DNA of the CDR3: TGTGCCAGCAGCATAACGGGACTAGCGGACTACGAGCAGTACTTC. Translating gives CASSITGLADYEQYF.

The chain couples TRBV5-4 to TRBJ1-1; maybe TRBD1 (5 bases). V gave up 1 base and J gave up 1 base, with 11 bases separating them. This CDR3 region has 15 residues. Germline V gene sequence: CDR1 SGHNT, CDR2 YYREEE (reference sequence). CDR3 loop: CASSLKTQGNTEAFF. The CDR3 bases are TGTGCCAGCAGCTTGAAGACTCAGGGGAACACTGAAGCTTTCTTT.

The gene calls are TRBV7-2 and TRBJ2-2, with a weak D call TRBD2 (6 bases). Germline V CDR1 and CDR2: SGHTA, FQGNSA. V lost 8 bases, J lost 4 bases, and 11 bases lay in between. The CDR3 length is 13 residues. CDR3 region: CASRGLSTGELFF. CDR3 in DNA: TGTGCCAGCCGCGGACTATCCACCGGGGAGCTGTTTTTT.

V and J are TRBV29-1 and TRBJ1-1, with unresolved D. The CDR3 spans 14 residues. Germline assignment: CDR1 SQVTM and CDR2 ANQGSEA. The V and J ends lost 2 bases and 5 bases respectively, with 15 bases between them. The CDR3 region is CSVEMGGAWTEAFF. DNA for the CDR3: TGCAGCGTTGAAATGGGAGGCGCCTGGACTGAAGCTTTCTTT.

The V and J genes are TRBV27 and TRBJ2-4; tentative D call: TRBD1 (5 bases). The CDR3 is 14 residues long. Deletions cut 6 bases from V and 5 bases from J, with 14 bases between. Per germline, CDR1 MNHEY and CDR2 SMNVEV (reference sequence). The CDR3 spells CASSKTREQNIQYF. The CDR3 DNA sequence: TGTGCCAGCAGCAAAACCAGGGAACAAAACATTCAGTACTTC.

The chain carries TRBV11-2 and TRBJ2-1, with D perhaps TRBD2 (6 bases). The V gene's germline CDR1 is SGHAT and CDR2 FQNNGV. CDR3 length: 14 amino acids. The V end lost 4 bases, the J end lost 6 bases, and 13 bases lay between the germline ends. The CDR3, as DNA: TGTGCCAGCAGCTCATCTAGCGTCGTCAATGAGCAGTTCTTC. Residues: CASSSSSVVNEQFF.

The V call is TRBV19, the J call TRBJ2-4; D call uncertain. The CDR3 contains 15 residues. Germline V gene lookup returns CDR1 LNHDA and CDR2 SQIVND (reference sequence). The V end lost 3 bases, the J end lost 3 bases, and 12 bases lay between the germline ends. Written as DNA, the CDR3 is TGTGCCAGTAGTATCCCCGACACTTACAAAAACATTCAGTACTTC. Translation: CASSIPDTYKNIQYF.

A remark on this clone: Lacking the conserved final phenylalanine or tryptophan, this CDR3 likely reflects a read error. The chain joins TRBV6-5 to TRBJ2-7, with 7 bases aligning to TRBD2. This CDR3 is built from 12 residues. CDR1 and CDR2 (germline): MNHEY, SVGAGI. Trimming cost V 5 bases and J 7 bases; bases outside gene matches: 5. CDR3 DNA sequence: TGTGCCAGCAGTCCCGGGGGGAGGGAGCAGTACCTC. Amino acids: CASSPGGREQYL.

This rearrangement joins TRBV7-6 to TRBJ2-1, with 9 bases that match TRBD2. This CDR3 spans 17 amino acids. V shed 4 bases and J 8 bases; nucleotides not matched to a gene: 15. Germline V gene data show CDR1 as SGHVS and CDR2 as FNYEAQ. This CDR3 reads CASSSRSSGLAGDEQFF. CDR3 bases: TGTGCCAGCAGCTCCCGCTCCTCGGGACTAGCCGGGGATGAGCAGTTCTTC.

The chain has TRBV10-3 and TRBJ2-1, with a weak D call TRBD1 (6 bases). Germline V gives CDR1 ENHRY, CDR2 SYGVKD. V dropped 3 bases and J dropped 4 bases, with 16 bases sitting between them. The CDR3 runs to 16 residues. CDR3 sequence: CAISDPDRFLYNEQFF. For the CDR3, the DNA is TGTGCCATCAGTGACCCAGACAGGTTCTTATACAATGAGCAGTTCTTC.

The chain links TRBV2 to TRBJ1-3; D not resolved. The CDR3 runs 15 residues. The V gene lost 5 bases and the J gene lost 4 bases, with 15 bases spanning the gap. Germline assignment: CDR1 SNHLY and CDR2 FYNNEI. The CDR3: CASSIGGEPGNTIYF. The CDR3 DNA sequence: TGTGCCAGCAGTATAGGCGGGGAACCCGGAAACACCATATATTTT. Full variable domain (outside the CDR3, taken from reference TRBV2 and TRBJ1-3): EPEVTQTPSHQVTQMGQEVILRCVPISNHLYFYWYRQILGQKVEFLVSFYNNEISEKSEIFDDQFSVERPDGSNFTLKIRSTKLEDSAMYFCASSIGGEPGNTIYFGEGSWLTVV.

The CDR3 DNA is TGTGCCACGGGACAGCCCCTCCCGGACACCGGGGAGCTGTTTTTT. It translates to CATGQPLPDTGELFF. The chain carries TRBV11-2 and TRBJ2-2, with 7 bases lining up with TRBD1. The V gene end was trimmed by 10 bases and the J gene end by 3 bases; junction bases not matched to a gene: 11. The CDR3 is 15 amino acids. Germline V gene sequence: CDR1 SGHAT, CDR2 FQNNGV.

The chain has TRBV4-1 and TRBJ1-4, with 10 bases identical to TRBD1. Per germline, CDR1 MGHRA and CDR2 YSYEKL. The CDR3 runs 15 residues. The J segment lost 7 bases and the V segment lost 3 bases, leaving 5 bases of the junction unmatched. CDR3 sequence: CASSQAGTGVEKLFF. CDR3 nucleotides: TGCGCCAGCAGCCAGGCCGGGACAGGGGTTGAAAAACTGTTTTTT.

This clone has more than one count but fewer than ten. The V call is TRBV14, the J call TRBJ2-3; D is uncertain. Between the trimmed V and J ends, which lost 4 bases and 9 bases, there was a span of 20 bases. The germline gives CDR1 SGHDN, CDR2 FVKESK. The CDR3 runs 15 residues. CDR3 DNA: TGTGCCAGCAGCCTCCGCGCTTATCAGCTTGGCACGCAGTATTTT. Translation: CASSLRAYQLGTQYF. Full variable domain (remainder filled in from reference TRBV14 and TRBJ2-3): EAGVTQFPSHSVIEKGQTVTLRCDPISGHDNLYWYRRVMGKEIKFLLHFVKESKQDESGMPNNRFLAERTGGTYSTLKVQPAELEDSGVYFCASSLRAYQLGTQYFGPGTRLTVL.

This clone was counted a few times. The J gene is TRBJ1-6, the V gene TRBV2, with D perhaps matching TRBD1 (6 bases). Germline V gene sequence: CDR1 SNHLY, CDR2 FYNNEI. This CDR3 has 14 residues. The V end lost 6 bases, the J end lost 8 bases, and 14 bases lay between the germline ends. The DNA for the CDR3 is TGTGCCAGCAGGGCCACAGGGAGGCATTCACCCCTCCACTTT. Its translation: CASRATGRHSPLHF. Full variable domain (outside the CDR3, taken from reference TRBV2 and TRBJ1-6): EPEVTQTPSHQVTQMGQEVILRCVPISNHLYFYWYRQILGQKVEFLVSFYNNEISEKSEIFDDQFSVERPDGSNFTLKIRSTKLEDSAMYFCASRATGRHSPLHFGNGTRLTVT.

Points on this clone: At one end the junction does not follow the germline gene, possibly because of a read error. Within the sample, other DNA sequences also encode this same CDR3. V is TRBV7-7 and J is TRBJ2-7; D is unresolved. The CDR3 spans 13 residues. Per germline, CDR1 SSHAT and CDR2 FNYEAQ (reference sequence). The CDR3 DNA reads TGTGCTAGCAGCCTGAACCCATCCTACGAGCAGTACTTC. It specifies CASSLNPSYEQYF.

For this clone: Other DNA sequences in this specimen translate into the identical CDR3. The J gene is TRBJ2-1, the V gene TRBV5-1; a possible D gene is TRBD1 (5 bases). The CDR3 extends over 13 amino acids. The germline gives CDR1 SGHRS, CDR2 YFSETQ. V lost 2 bases and J lost 6, with 9 bases in between. For the CDR3, the DNA is TGCGCCAGCAGCTTAGCAGGGCTCAATGAGCAGTTCTTC. This codes for CASSLAGLNEQFF.

The table lists this clone with a few counts. J is TRBJ1-5 and V is TRBV9; TRBD1 is a possible D gene (5 bases). Trimming shortened V by 0 bases and J by 6 bases, and 10 bases separated the two germline ends. Germline assignment: CDR1 SGDLS and CDR2 YYNGEE. The CDR3 runs to 14 residues. CDR3 nucleotides: TGTGCCAGCAGCGTAGCCCCCCAGGGTCAGCCCCAGCATTTT. Translating it yields CASSVAPQGQPQHF.

Notes on this clone: A read error is likely, as this CDR3 ends without the conserved phenylalanine or tryptophan. The DNA is omitted, as the CDR3 cannot be located on it reliably, and the CDR3 follows TCRdb's listing. Here the CDR3 reads CASSQSIT. The V call is TRBV23-1, the J call TRBJ2-7; whether TRBD1, the table's D call, matches the DNA was not checked. TRBV23-1 is classed as an ORF, of uncertain function. The CDR3 length equals 8 residues, ends included.

The V gene is TRBV14, the J gene TRBJ2-5, with unresolved D. This CDR3 comprises 13 residues. In germline, CDR1 is SGHDN, CDR2 FVKESK. The V end was cut by 7 bases, the J end by 4 bases, with 13 bases between. CDR3: CASKGLSRETQYF. CDR3 DNA: TGTGCCAGCAAAGGGCTGTCACGAGAGACCCAGTACTTC.

This chain uses TRBV10-3 with TRBJ2-7, with D maybe TRBD1 (5 bases). CDR1 is ENHRY, CDR2 SYGVKD, per germline. With 2 bases removed from V and 3 bases from J, the gap between germline ends came to 14 bases. The CDR3 has 15 residues. This chain's CDR3 is CAISEITGVNYEQYF. The CDR3 DNA sequence: TGTGCCATCAGTGAGATAACAGGAGTTAACTACGAGCAGTACTTC.